This T cell receptor (beta chain) was profiled in a study of blood T cell repertoires in COVID-19. At the level of the study: Acute and convalescent COVID-19 samples came from the United States, Italy and Spain. From T cells, B-cell-depleted T cells, or PBMCs came the material, which was cDNA or gDNA.

All enrollees were roughly 18 to 90 years old and from 24 US areas. Assignment of participants to cohorts was predicated upon participant-reported clinical history. Clones were sequenced by immunoSEQ multiplex PCR, and TCRdb holds only the in-frame ones, with some missing. Among 300,000 to 400,000 clones, around nine tenths were seen once, and the ten largest hold roughly 5.3%. Germline CDR1 SGHRS, CDR2 YFSETQ. Between the trimmed V and J ends, which lost 3 bases and 1 base, there was a span of 13 bases. This CDR3 comprises 16 residues. Sequencing used PBMCs or T cells enriched from blood (not recorded which). The chain joins TRBV5-1 to TRBJ2-2, with a weak D call TRBD1 (5 bases). The sequence came from a man between 60 and 75 years old who had recovered from COVID-19. The CDR3: CASSSALRENTGELFF. In nucleotides, the CDR3 is TGCGCCAGCAGCTCAGCCCTCAGGGAGAACACCGGGGAGCTGTTTTTT.